The TCR beta chain under discussion was sequenced for a study of T cells in localized non-small cell lung cancer (dated by TCRdb to 2019 to 2021). Regarding the study in general: The study examined T cell repertoires in under 300 patients with early-stage NSCLC and compared tumors with uninvolved tumor-adjacent lungs. All 240 or so NSCLC patients in the cohort were treatment-naive and had localized lung tumors that were resected. A mean age of roughly 64 years was recorded for the NSCLC patients, of whom around 140 were male and 95 to 110 were female. The paper's findings and limits, for the study overall: A median of approximately 62 of the top 100 tumor clones turned up in the paired uninvolved adjacent lung, and under 30 of those clones also ranked among the top 100 of that same adjacent lung. Uninvolved tumor-adjacent lung showed the highest T cell clonality, higher than tumor, which suggests more focused antigenic responses in the uninvolved tumor-adjacent lung. Higher blood T cell density associated with longer overall survival, while higher adjacent-lung clonality associated with shorter survival. Multi-region tumor sequencing was not performed, so intratumor heterogeneity could not be excluded. Since the design was exploratory, TCR variables were selected using unadjusted p-values with no false-discovery rate correction.

At diagnosis, tumor, uninvolved tumor-adjacent lung and peripheral blood were collected and then preserved as a mix of FFPE and fresh-frozen material. Notes on this clone: What this receptor recognizes is not known. Base qualities are not provided; no much larger clone lies one nucleotide away.

TCR beta CDR3 regions were sequenced from DNA using the immunoSEQ Assay. In the paper's pipeline: T cell density was computed as TCR beta template counts normalized to usable DNA estimated by amplifying housekeeping genes. Using the preseqR package, richness was estimated by extrapolating to 120,000 templates for tissue samples and 400,000 templates for PBMC samples. Clonality was defined by subtracting Pielou's evenness from one. Differential abundance testing on productive amino-acid clonotypes, with a minimum total count of 5 and an alpha of 0.1, was used to identify tissue-enriched TCRs. The Jaccard Index and the Morisita Overlap Index were used to quantify repertoire overlap between compartments. GLIPH grouped TCR beta CDR3s together with public tetramer-defined viral CDR3s, and a viral motif had to include at least three viral sequences and show V-gene enrichment. The source is immuneACCESS, and TCRdb retained only in-frame sequences with V and J called. Part of the clones is not carried over; for the studies checked, unresolved V genes explain less than half of this, and the remainder is unexplained. V and J calls plus clone size are reproduced from that table; the DNA served to infer D and trimming. Across this sample there are about 2,900 clones, with 25% seen only once. The ten largest clones add up to over 8.5% of the sample.

The TCR sequence derives from a male donor aged 60 or over with stage III lung adenocarcinoma. The sequencing used lung tumor tissue, collected before any cancer treatment.

The nucleotide sequence is TGCAGCGTTCAACCGTCTGGGGCGGGAAATGAGCAGTTCTTC. It is translated as CSVQPSGAGNEQFF. This receptor chain uses TRBV29-1 and TRBJ2-1, and the D gene may be TRBD2, 6 bases matching. In the germline V gene, CDR1 corresponds to SQVTM and CDR2 to ANQGSEA. Trimming takes 5 bases from V and 7 bases from J, and the germline ends sit 18 bases apart. The CDR3 spans 14 residues, from the cysteine through the phenylalanine. Here the CDR3 DNA is all that survives: 42 bases in frame from base 1.